Detailed here is one TCR beta chain. As yet, its antigen is unknown. With 60 Vbeta and 13 Jbeta primers, the PCR was carried out. Using immunoSEQ multiplex PCR, the repertoire was profiled, and TCRdb retains in-frame clones only, with some absent. The profile covers roughly 99,000 clones, with 81% appearing a single time and about 2.3% taken by the ten largest. The data were taken from a study of cytomegalovirus exposure and HLA in healthy donors. Regarding the study as a whole: It has been reported that TCR beta sequences accurately predicted the HLA-A and HLA-B alleles of most subjects.

The sequence was obtained from a man younger than 40 in good health and CMV-seronegative. The source material was PBMCs.

DNA for the CDR3: TGTGCCAGCAGCTCTCCAGGGGTTCCCTACGAGCAGTACTTC. The encoded protein is CASSSPGVPYEQYF. The V call is TRBV11-2, the J call TRBJ2-7, with a tentative D call TRBD1 (6 bases). Germline CDR1 SGHAT, CDR2 FQNNGV. This CDR3 is 14 amino acids long. The V end was cut by 4 bases, the J end by 2 bases, with 12 bases between.